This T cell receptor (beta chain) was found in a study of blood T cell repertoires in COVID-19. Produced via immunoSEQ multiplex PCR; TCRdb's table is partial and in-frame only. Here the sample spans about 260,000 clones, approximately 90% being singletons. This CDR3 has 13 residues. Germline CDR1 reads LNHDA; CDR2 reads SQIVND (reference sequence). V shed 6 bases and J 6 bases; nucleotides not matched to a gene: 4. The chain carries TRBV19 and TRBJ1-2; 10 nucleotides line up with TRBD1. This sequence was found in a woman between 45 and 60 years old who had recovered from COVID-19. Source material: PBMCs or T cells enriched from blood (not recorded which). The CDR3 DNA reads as TGTGCCAGTAGAGACAGGGGGCCAGATGGCTACACCTTC. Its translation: CASRDRGPDGYTF.